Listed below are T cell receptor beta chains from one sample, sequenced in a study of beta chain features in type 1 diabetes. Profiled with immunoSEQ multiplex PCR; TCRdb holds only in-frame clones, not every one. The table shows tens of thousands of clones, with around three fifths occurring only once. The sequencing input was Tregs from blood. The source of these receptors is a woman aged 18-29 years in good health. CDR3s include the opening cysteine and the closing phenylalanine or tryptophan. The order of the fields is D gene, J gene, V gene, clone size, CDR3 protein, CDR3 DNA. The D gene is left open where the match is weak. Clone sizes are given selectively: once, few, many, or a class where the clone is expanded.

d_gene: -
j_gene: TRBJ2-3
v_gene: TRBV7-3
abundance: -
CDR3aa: CASSAPNGDTQYF
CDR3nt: TGTGCCAGCAGCGCCCCGAACGGGGATACGCAGTATTTT

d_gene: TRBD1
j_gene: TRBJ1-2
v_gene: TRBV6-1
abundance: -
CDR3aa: CASSPQGGGVKGYTF
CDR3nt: TGTGCCAGCAGTCCCCAAGGAGGGGGCGTGAAAGGCTACACCTTC

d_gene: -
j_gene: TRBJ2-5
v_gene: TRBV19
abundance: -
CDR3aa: CASSRTGAQETQYF
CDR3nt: TGTGCCAGTAGTAGAACGGGAGCGCAAGAGACCCAGTACTTC

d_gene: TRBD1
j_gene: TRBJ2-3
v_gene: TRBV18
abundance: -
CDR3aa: CASSGQGVADTQYF
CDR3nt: TGTGCCAGCTCAGGACAGGGGGTCGCAGATACGCAGTATTTT

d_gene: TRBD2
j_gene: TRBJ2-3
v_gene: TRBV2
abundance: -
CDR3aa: CASSYHLETGGAQYF
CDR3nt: TGTGCCAGCAGTTACCACTTGGAAACGGGGGGTGCGCAGTATTTT

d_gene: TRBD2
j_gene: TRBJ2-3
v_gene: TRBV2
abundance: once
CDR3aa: CASSSGQRGAGTDTQYF
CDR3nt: TGTGCCAGCAGTTCTGGACAGCGGGGGGCCGGCACAGATACGCAGTATTTT

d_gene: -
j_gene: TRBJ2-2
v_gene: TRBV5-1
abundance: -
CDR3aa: CASSFLGQVTGELFF
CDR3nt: TGCGCCAGCAGCTTCTTAGGCCAGGTCACCGGGGAGCTGTTTTTT

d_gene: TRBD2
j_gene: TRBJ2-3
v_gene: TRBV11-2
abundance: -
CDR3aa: CASSLGGGASTDTQYF
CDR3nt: TGTGCCAGCAGCTTAGGCGGGGGGGCCAGCACAGATACGCAGTATTTT

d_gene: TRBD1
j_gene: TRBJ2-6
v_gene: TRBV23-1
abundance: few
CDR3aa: CASSQPTRTGCSGANVLTF
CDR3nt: TGCGCCAGCAGTCAACCGACTAGGACAGGGTGTTCTGGGGCCAACGTCCTGACTTTC

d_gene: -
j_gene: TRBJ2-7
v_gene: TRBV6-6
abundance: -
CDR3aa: CASSYTYTYEQYF
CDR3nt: TGTGCCAGCAGTTACACATATACCTACGAGCAGTACTTC

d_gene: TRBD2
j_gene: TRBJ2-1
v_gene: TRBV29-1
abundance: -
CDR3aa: CSAPPSGRALSEQFF
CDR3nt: TGCAGCGCACCGCCGAGCGGGAGGGCCCTCAGTGAGCAGTTCTTC

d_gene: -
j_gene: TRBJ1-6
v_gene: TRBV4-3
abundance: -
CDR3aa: CASSQGPVNSPLHF
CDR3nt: TGCGCCAGCAGCCAAGGTCCAGTAAATTCACCCCTCCACTTT

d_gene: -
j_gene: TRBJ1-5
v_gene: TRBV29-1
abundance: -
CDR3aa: CSVGGESSNQPQHF
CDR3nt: TGCAGCGTTGGGGGGGAATCCAGCAATCAGCCCCAGCATTTT

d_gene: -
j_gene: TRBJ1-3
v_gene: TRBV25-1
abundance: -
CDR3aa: CASSDLGNTIYF
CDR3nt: TGTGCCAGCAGTGATCTGGGAAACACCATATATTTT

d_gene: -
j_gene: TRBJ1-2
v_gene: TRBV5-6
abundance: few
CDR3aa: CASSYGRDYGYTF
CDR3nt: TGTGCCAGCAGCTACGGACGGGATTATGGCTACACCTTC

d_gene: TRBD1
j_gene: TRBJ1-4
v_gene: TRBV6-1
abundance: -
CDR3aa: CASSSPGQGNEKLFF
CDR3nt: TGTGCCAGCAGTTCACCGGGACAGGGCAATGAAAAACTGTTTTTT

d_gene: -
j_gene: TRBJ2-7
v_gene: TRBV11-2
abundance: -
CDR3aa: CASSLYSSYEQYF
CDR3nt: TGTGCCAGCAGCTTATACAGCTCCTACGAGCAGTACTTC

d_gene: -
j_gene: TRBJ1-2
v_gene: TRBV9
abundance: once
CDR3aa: CASSVDGRNYGYTF
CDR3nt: TGTGCCAGCAGCGTAGATGGGAGAAACTATGGCTACACCTTC

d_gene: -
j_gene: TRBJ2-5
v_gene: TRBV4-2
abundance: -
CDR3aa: CASSQDFSGTQYF
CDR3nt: TGTGCCAGCAGCCAAGATTTTTCGGGGACCCAGTACTTC

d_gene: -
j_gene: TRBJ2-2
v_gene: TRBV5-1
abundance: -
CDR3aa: CASSPEEGWTGELFF
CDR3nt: TGCGCCAGCAGCCCCGAGGAGGGATGGACCGGGGAGCTGTTTTTT

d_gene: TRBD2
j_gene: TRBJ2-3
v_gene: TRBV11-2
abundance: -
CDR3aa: CASSWTSGGRDTQYF
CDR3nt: TGTGCCAGCAGCTGGACCAGCGGGGGTAGAGATACGCAGTATTTT

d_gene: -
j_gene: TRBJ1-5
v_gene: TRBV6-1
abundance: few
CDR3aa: CASGGGRYQPQHF
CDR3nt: TGTGCCAGTGGCGGGGGCCGGTATCAGCCCCAGCATTTT

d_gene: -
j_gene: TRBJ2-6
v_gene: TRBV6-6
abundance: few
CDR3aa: CASSPSSGANVLTF
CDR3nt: TGTGCCAGCAGCCCGAGCTCTGGGGCCAACGTCCTGACTTTC

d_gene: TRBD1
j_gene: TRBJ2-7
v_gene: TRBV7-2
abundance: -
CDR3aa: CASSLVGGTGGTYEQYF
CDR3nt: TGTGCCAGCAGCTTAGTGGGCGGGACAGGGGGCACCTACGAGCAGTACTTC

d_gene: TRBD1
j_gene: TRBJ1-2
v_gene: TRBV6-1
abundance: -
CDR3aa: CASTHRTGAYYGYTF
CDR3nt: TGTGCCAGCACCCACCGGACAGGTGCTTACTATGGCTACACCTTC

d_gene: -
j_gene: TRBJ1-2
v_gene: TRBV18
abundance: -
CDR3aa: CASSPDSPLIQVYGYTF
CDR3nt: TGTGCCAGCTCACCCGATAGCCCTTTGATACAGGTCTATGGCTACACCTTC

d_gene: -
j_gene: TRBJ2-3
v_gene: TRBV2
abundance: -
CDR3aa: CASSRTEASTDTQYF
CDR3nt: TGTGCCAGCAGTAGGACAGAAGCTAGCACAGATACGCAGTATTTT

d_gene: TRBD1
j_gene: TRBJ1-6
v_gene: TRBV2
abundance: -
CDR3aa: CASRDGEGALHF
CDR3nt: TGTGCCAGCCGGGACGGCGAGGGGGCTCTCCACTTT

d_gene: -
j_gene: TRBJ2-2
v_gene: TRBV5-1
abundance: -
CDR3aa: CASQQGFGTGELFF
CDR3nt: TGCGCCAGCCAACAGGGCTTCGGCACCGGGGAGCTGTTTTTT

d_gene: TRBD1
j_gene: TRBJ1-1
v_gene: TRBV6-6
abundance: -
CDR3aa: CASRSPGQGNTEAFF
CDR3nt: TGTGCCAGCAGGTCCCCGGGACAGGGGAACACTGAAGCTTTCTTT

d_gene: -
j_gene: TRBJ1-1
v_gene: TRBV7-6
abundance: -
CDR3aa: CASSPYGGDIYTEAFF
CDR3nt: TGTGCCAGCAGCCCGTATGGAGGCGACATTTACACTGAAGCTTTCTTT

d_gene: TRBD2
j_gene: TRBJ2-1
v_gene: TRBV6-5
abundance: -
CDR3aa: CASSYSGGPRNEQFF
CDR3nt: TGTGCCAGCAGTTACTCGGGAGGGCCGCGAAATGAGCAGTTCTTC

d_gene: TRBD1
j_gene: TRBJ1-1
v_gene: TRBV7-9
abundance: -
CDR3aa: CASSSGQGGDTEAFF
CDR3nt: TGTGCCAGCAGCTCGGGACAGGGTGGTGACACTGAAGCTTTCTTT

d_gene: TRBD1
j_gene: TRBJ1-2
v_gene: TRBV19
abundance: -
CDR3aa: CASMALEGQPSTF
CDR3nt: TGTGCCAGTATGGCCCTAGAGGGACAGCCGAGCACCTTC

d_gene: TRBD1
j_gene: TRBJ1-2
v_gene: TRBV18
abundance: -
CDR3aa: CASSPTRTGGGYGYTF
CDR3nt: TGTGCCAGCTCACCTACCCGGACAGGGGGCGGCTATGGCTACACCTTC

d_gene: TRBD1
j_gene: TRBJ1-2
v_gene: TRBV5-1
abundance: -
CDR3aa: CASSLTGQGAHGYTF
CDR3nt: TGCGCCAGCAGCTTAACGGGACAGGGGGCCCATGGCTACACCTTC

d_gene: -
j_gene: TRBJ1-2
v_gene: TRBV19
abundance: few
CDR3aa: CATRRGPPFYGYTF
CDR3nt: TGTGCCACCCGAAGGGGTCCTCCTTTCTATGGCTACACCTTC

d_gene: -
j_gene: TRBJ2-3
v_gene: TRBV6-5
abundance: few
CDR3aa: CASSPRGAPDTQYF
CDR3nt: TGTGCCAGCAGCCCCAGGGGGGCACCAGATACGCAGTATTTT

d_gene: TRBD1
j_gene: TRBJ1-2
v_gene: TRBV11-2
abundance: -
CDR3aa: CASSYRDRGGGYTF
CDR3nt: TGTGCCAGCAGCTACCGGGACAGGGGAGGAGGCTACACCTTC

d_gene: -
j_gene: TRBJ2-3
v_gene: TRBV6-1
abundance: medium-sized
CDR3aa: CASRYAGTSTDTQYF
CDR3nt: TGTGCCAGCAGATACGCAGGGACTAGCACAGATACGCAGTATTTT

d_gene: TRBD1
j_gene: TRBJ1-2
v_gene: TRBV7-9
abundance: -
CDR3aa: CAIRTGGGYTF
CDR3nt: TGTGCCATCAGGACAGGTGGTGGCTACACCTTC

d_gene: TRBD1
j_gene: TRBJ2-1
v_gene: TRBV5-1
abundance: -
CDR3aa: CASSHRDRYYNEQFF
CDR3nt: TGCGCCAGCAGCCACCGGGACAGGTACTACAATGAGCAGTTCTTC

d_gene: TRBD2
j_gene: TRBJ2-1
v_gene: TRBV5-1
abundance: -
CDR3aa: CASSLEPGLVNHEQFF
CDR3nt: TGCGCCAGCAGCTTGGAACCGGGACTAGTTAACCATGAGCAGTTCTTC

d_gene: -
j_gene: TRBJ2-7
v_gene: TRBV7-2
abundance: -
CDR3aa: CASSLMSEQYF
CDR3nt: TGTGCCAGCAGCTTAATGAGCGAGCAGTACTTC

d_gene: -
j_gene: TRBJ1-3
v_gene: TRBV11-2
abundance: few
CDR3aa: CASSFPDSGNTIYF
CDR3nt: TGTGCCAGCAGCTTCCCCGACAGTGGAAACACCATATATTTT

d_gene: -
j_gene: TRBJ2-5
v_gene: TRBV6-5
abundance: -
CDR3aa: CASKSTGQETQYF
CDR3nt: TGTGCCAGCAAGTCGACGGGCCAAGAGACCCAGTACTTC

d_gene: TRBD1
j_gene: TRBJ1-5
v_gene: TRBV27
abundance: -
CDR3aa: CASSFYGTGGQPQHF
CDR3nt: TGTGCCAGCAGTTTCTATGGGACAGGGGGTCAGCCCCAGCATTTT

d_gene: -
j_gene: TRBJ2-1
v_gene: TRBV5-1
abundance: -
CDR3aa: CASSLGASGYNEQFF
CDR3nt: TGCGCCAGCAGCCTTGGGGCGTCCGGCTACAATGAGCAGTTCTTC

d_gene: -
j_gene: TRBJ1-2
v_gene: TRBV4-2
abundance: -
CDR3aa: CASSQDLRAGGSFGYTF
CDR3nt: TGTGCCAGCAGCCAAGATTTGAGGGCGGGGGGAAGTTTTGGCTACACCTTC

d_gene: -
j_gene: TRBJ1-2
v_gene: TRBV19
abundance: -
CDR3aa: CATLGQGNYGYTF
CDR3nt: TGTGCCACTCTAGGGCAGGGGAACTATGGCTACACCTTC

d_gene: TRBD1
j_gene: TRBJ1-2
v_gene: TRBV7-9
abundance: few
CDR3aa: CASSLRTGNYGYTF
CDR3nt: TGTGCCAGCAGCTTGAGGACAGGGAACTATGGCTACACCTTC

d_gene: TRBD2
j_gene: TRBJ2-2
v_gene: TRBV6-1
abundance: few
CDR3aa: CASRISGRVGELFF
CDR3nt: TGTGCCAGCCGAATTAGCGGGCGGGTGGGGGAGCTGTTTTTT

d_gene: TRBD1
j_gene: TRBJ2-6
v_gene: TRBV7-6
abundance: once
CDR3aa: CASSPQGGAGANVLTF
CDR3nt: TGTGCCAGCAGCCCACAGGGGGGAGCTGGGGCCAACGTCCTGACTTTC

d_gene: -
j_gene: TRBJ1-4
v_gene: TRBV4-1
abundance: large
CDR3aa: CASSQAGLLNEKLFF
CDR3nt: TGCGCCAGCAGCCAAGCGGGACTACTGAATGAAAAACTGTTTTTT

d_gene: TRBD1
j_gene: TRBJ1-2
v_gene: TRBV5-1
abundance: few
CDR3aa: CASSLEGQGVYGYTF
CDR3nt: TGCGCCAGCAGCTTGGAGGGACAGGGGGTCTATGGCTACACCTTC

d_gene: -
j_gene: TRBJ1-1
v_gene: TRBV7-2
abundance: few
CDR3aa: CASSMPGNTEAFF
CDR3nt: TGTGCCAGCAGCATGCCCGGGAACACTGAAGCTTTCTTT

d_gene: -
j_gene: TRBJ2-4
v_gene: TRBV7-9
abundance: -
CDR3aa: CASSHRTSRVENIQYF
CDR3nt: TGTGCCAGCAGCCATAGGACCTCCAGGGTGGAAAACATTCAGTACTTC

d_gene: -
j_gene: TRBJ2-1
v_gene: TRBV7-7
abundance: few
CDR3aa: CASSLNPGVTYNEQFF
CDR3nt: TGTGCTAGCAGCTTAAATCCAGGGGTCACCTACAATGAGCAGTTCTTC

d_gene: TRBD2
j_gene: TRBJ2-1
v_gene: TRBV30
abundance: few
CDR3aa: CAWNARRTRSSYNEQFF
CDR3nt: TGTGCCTGGAATGCGAGGAGGACTAGGAGCTCCTACAATGAGCAGTTCTTC

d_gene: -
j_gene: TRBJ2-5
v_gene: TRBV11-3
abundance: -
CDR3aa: CASSLGARRGTQYF
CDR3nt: TGTGCCAGCAGCTTAGGAGCTCGAAGAGGGACCCAGTACTTC